This T cell receptor (beta chain) was captured in a study of blood T cells in healthy people across ages. General study findings and limits: One million T cells yielded diversity estimates that were considered underestimates. Reliance upon unsorted PBMCs precluded definitive naive versus antigen-experienced comparison.

Concerning this clonotype: The antigen is unknown.

V lost 2 bases, J lost 1 base, and 14 bases lay in between. This CDR3 spans 16 amino acids. CDR1 and CDR2 (germline): KGHSH, LQKENI. Using a J-beta primer mix together with a sample-barcoded 5' primer, a second PCR was run for roughly 6 to 11 cycles. Using its own MiXCR run on the 5' RACE reads, TCRdb lists one record per CDR3 protein. The sample shows around 790,000 distinct CDR3 sequences, roughly 44% of them seen only once. This TCR came from a man aged 60 to 69 in good health. The chain joins TRBV18 to TRBJ2-5, with D possibly being TRBD1 (5 bases). The sample comprised blood. This CDR3 is CASSPKPQGPQETQYF. As DNA, the CDR3 is TGTGCCAGCTCACCAAAGCCCCAGGGCCCCCAAGAGACCCAGTACTTC. The whole variable domain, remainder taken from reference TRBV18 and TRBJ2-5, is NAGVMQNPRHLVRRRGQEARLRCSPMKGHSHVYWYRQLPEEGLKFMVYLQKENIIDESGMPKERFSAEFPKEGPSILRIQQVVRGDSAAYFCASSPKPQGPQETQYFGPGTRLLVL.